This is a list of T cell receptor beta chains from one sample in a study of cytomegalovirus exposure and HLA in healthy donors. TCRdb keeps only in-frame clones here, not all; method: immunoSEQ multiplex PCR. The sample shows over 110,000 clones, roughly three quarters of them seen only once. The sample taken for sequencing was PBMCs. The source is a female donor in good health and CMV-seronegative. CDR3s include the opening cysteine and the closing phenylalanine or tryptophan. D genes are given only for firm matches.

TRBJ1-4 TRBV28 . CASKGAPGGLFF
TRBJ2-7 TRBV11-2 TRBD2 CASSLGFGAAGGVNEQYF
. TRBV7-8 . CASSRGSLYEQYF
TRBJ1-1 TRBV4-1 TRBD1 CASSQAHQQGAVGANTEAFF
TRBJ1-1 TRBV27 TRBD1 CASSPLGGGGTLEAFF
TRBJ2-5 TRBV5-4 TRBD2 CASSLAGAFGETQYF
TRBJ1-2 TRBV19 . CASRSGNYGYTF
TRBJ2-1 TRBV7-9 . CASSLTSSLNYNEQFF
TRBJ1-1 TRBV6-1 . CASSEGSEAFF
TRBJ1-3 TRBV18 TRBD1 CASSRTGGQNTIYF
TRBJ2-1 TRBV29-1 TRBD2 CSAGTSGYNEQFF
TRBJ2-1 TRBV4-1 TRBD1 CASSQVLRTGNNEQFF
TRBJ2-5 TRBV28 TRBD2 CASSFSAFGGRAFQETQYF
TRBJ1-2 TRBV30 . CAWKVRGGYGYTF
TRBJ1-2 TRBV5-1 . CASSLALGSYGYPF
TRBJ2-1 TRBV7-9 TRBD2 CSSSSTSPSGRPHEQFF
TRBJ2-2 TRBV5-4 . CASSPDLNTGELFF
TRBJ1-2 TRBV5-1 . CASSYQTAYGYTF
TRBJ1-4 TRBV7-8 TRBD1 CASSLEGVTGVATNEKLFF
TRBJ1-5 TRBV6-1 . CASSDGGWGGSQHF
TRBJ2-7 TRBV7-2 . CASSLADRTTYEQYF
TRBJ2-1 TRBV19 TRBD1 CASNPTGTGYHEQFF
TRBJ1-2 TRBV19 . CASSTGDWGYTF
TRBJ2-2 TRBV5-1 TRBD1 CASSEGQGGIGELFF
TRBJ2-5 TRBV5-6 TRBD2 CAETEVSGTRETQYF
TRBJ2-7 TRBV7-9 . CASSLRGGSGTRMGEQYF
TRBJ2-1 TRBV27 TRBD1 CASRGQGYNEQFF
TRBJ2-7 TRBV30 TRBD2 CAWSVLTSGTYEQYF
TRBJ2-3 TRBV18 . CASSSSTDTQYF
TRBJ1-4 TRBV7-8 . CASSIPGSYNEKLFF
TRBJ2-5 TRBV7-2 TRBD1 CASSFPDREETQYF
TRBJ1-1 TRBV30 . CAWSEQGSEAFF